The 14 T cell receptor beta chains reported below all come from one sample, sequenced in a study of shared clonotypes between healthy human individuals. The table came from immunoSEQ multiplex PCR; TCRdb's copy has only in-frame clones and leaves some out. This table holds a few million clones, more than 80% found once. The sequenced sample was naive CD4+ T cells sorted from blood. Subset reported: CD45RA+ positively selected. These TCRs come from a man in his late teens or twenties in good health.

A few counts support this clone. The chain uses TRBV2 and TRBJ2-2; TRBD1 aligns across 7 bases. Per the germline V gene, CDR1 is SNHLY and CDR2 is FYNNEI. V was pared by 7 bases and J by 0 bases, with 5 bases of the junction left unmatched. The CDR3 runs to 15 residues. In DNA form, the CDR3 reads TGTGCCAGCAATCTTCAGGGGGCGAACACCGGGGAGCTGTTTTTT. Translated, it gives CASNLQGANTGELFF. The entire variable domain, with the rest obtained from reference TRBV2 and TRBJ2-2, is as follows: EPEVTQTPSHQVTQMGQEVILRCVPISNHLYFYWYRQILGQKVEFLVSFYNNEISEKSEIFDDQFSVERPDGSNFTLKIRSTKLEDSAMYFCASNLQGANTGELFFGEGSRLTVL.

The gene calls are TRBV5-6 and TRBJ2-2; TRBD1 agrees at 8 bases. J was trimmed by 1 base and V by 3 bases; bases with no gene match: 11. CDR1 and CDR2 from the germline V gene are SGHDT and YYEEEE. The CDR3 runs 18 residues. CDR3 nucleotides: TGTGCCAGCAGCTCCTGGTATCAGGGGGCGGTGAACACCGGGGAGCTGTTTTTT. As protein: CASSSWYQGAVNTGELFF.

The rearrangement joins TRBV10-1 to TRBJ1-6; 8 positions agree with TRBD1. The V gene end was trimmed by 6 bases and the J gene end by 10 bases; junction bases not matched to a gene: 5. Germline CDR1 is WNHNN and CDR2 is SYGVQD (reference sequence). CDR3 length: 13 residues. The CDR3, as DNA: TGCGCCAGCAGCGTGGACAGGGACTCACCCCTCCACTTT. Translating gives CASSVDRDSPLHF.

The chain uses TRBV2 and TRBJ1-2; TRBD1 aligns across 9 bases. CDR1 is SNHLY and CDR2 is FYNNEI in the germline V gene. The CDR3 totals 15 residues. V lost 6 bases, J lost 0 bases, and 5 bases stayed unmatched. CDR3 in amino acids: CASRTGTGTNYGYTF. As DNA, the CDR3 is TGTGCCAGCAGGACCGGGACAGGGACTAACTATGGCTACACCTTC. The whole variable domain, remainder taken from reference TRBV2 and TRBJ1-2, is EPEVTQTPSHQVTQMGQEVILRCVPISNHLYFYWYRQILGQKVEFLVSFYNNEISEKSEIFDDQFSVERPDGSNFTLKIRSTKLEDSAMYFCASRTGTGTNYGYTFGSGTRLTVV.

The rearrangement joins TRBV10-2 to TRBJ2-5; 8 nucleotides line up with TRBD2. There are 13 residues in the CDR3. Germline CDR1 WSHSY, CDR2 SAAADI. V trimming: 6 bases; J trimming: 5 bases; junction bases outside the gene matches: 5. The CDR3 spells CASSGLALETQYF. In nucleotides, the CDR3 is TGCGCCAGCAGCGGACTAGCACTCGAGACCCAGTACTTC.

The V gene is TRBV6-6, the J gene TRBJ1-5; 7 nucleotides align to TRBD1. The CDR3 has 14 amino acids. V shed 2 bases, J shed 15 bases, and the junction held 13 bases outside the gene matches. CDR1 is MNHNY, CDR2 SVGAGI, per germline (reference sequence). The CDR3 nucleotides read TGTGCCAGCAGTTACGCCCGTAACAGGGGCTTATCGCATTTT. Encoded protein: CASSYARNRGLSHF.

The J gene is TRBJ2-1, the V gene TRBV9, with TRBD2 identical over 9 bases. This CDR3 has 16 amino acids. Germline V gene lookup returns CDR1 SGDLS and CDR2 YYNGEE. V lost 2 bases and J lost 3; bases outside the gene matches: 6. As DNA, the CDR3 is TGTGCCAGCAGCGTGTTAAGCGGGAGGAACTACAATGAGCAGTTCTTC. Its protein product is CASSVLSGRNYNEQFF.

This clone has just a few counts. Other DNA sequences in the same sample also yield this CDR3. The CDR3 nucleotides are TGTGCCAGCTCACCGGCGAGCAATCAGCCCCAGCATTTT. It is translated as CASSPASNQPQHF. The gene calls are TRBV18 and TRBJ1-5; D unclear. Germline CDR1 is KGHSH and CDR2 is LQKENI. Trimming removed 3 bases from V and 1 base from J, with 4 bases in between. The CDR3 is made up of 13 amino acids.

This clone was detected only once. V usage is TRBV7-6 and J usage is TRBJ2-3; D unclear. The germline gives CDR1 SGHVS, CDR2 FNYEAQ. The CDR3 spans 14 residues. With 4 bases removed from V and 4 bases from J, the gap between germline ends came to 12 bases. CDR3 in amino acids: CASSSLPVSDTQYF. In nucleotides, the CDR3 is TGTGCCAGCAGCTCGCTCCCCGTTTCAGATACGCAGTATTTT. Complete variable domain (other parts from reference TRBV7-6 and TRBJ2-3): GAGVSQSPRYKVTKRGQDVALRCDPISGHVSLYWYRQALGQGPEFLTYFNYEAQQDKSGLPNDRFSAERPEGSISTLTIQRTEQRDSAMYRCASSSLPVSDTQYFGPGTRLTVL.

V and J are TRBV25-1 and TRBJ1-6; 7 bases map to TRBD1. The CDR3 covers 12 residues. J was trimmed by 10 bases and V by 5 bases; bases with no gene match: 2. The germline V gene encodes CDR1 MGHDK and CDR2 SYGVNS. CDR3 nucleotides: TGTGCCAGCAGTAGACAGGGCTCACCCCTCCACTTT. Translation: CASSRQGSPLHF.

This chain connects TRBV18 to TRBJ1-6; D possibly corresponds to TRBD1 (5 bases). V dropped 4 bases and J dropped 7 bases, with 11 bases sitting between them. In germline, CDR1 is KGHSH, CDR2 LQKENI. The CDR3 is made up of 14 amino acids. For the CDR3, the DNA is TGTGCCAGCTCACAGTGGGGGGAGAATTCACCCCTCCACTTT. Its translation: CASSQWGENSPLHF.

This clone showed up just once. The chain joins TRBV19 to TRBJ1-2; tentatively, D is TRBD1 (6 bases). Germline V CDR1 and CDR2: LNHDA, SQIVND (reference sequence). CDR3 size: 13 residues. The ends were cut back, 9 bases at V and 8 bases at J, with 19 bases in the middle. The CDR3 nucleotides are TGTGCCAGCAGAATAGGGGCAGGGGAAGGCTACACCTTC. It specifies CASRIGAGEGYTF. Variable domain in full (rest from reference TRBV19 and TRBJ1-2): DGGITQSPKYLFRKEGQNVTLSCEQNLNHDAMYWYRQDPGQGLRLIYYSQIVNDFQKGDIAEGYSVSREKKESFPLTVTSAQKNPTAFYLCASRIGAGEGYTFGSGTRLTVV.

Note on this clone: This same CDR3 is encoded by further DNA sequences in the sample. The gene calls are TRBV28 and TRBJ2-5; 13 nucleotides agree with TRBD2. Germline CDR1 and CDR2: MDHEN and SYDVKM. There are 14 residues in the CDR3. V lost 6 bases and J lost 2; bases outside the gene matches: 0. This chain's CDR3 is CASRTSGGQETQYF. DNA for the CDR3: TGTGCCAGCAGGACTAGCGGGGGGCAAGAGACCCAGTACTTC.

V gene TRBV5-1 combines with J gene TRBJ2-3; D gene unclear. The V gene lost 0 bases and the J gene lost 1 base, with 9 bases spanning the gap. The germline V gene has CDR1 SGHRS and CDR2 YFSETQ. The CDR3 extends over 15 amino acids. CDR3 sequence: CASSLGTTRTDTQYF. As DNA, the CDR3 is TGCGCCAGCAGCTTGGGTACAACGCGCACAGATACGCAGTATTTT. Complete variable domain (other parts from reference TRBV5-1 and TRBJ2-3): KAGVTQTPRYLIKTRGQQVTLSCSPISGHRSVSWYQQTPGQGLQFLFEYFSETQRNKGNFPGRFSGRQFSNSRSEMNVSTLELGDSALYLCASSLGTTRTDTQYFGPGTRLTVL.